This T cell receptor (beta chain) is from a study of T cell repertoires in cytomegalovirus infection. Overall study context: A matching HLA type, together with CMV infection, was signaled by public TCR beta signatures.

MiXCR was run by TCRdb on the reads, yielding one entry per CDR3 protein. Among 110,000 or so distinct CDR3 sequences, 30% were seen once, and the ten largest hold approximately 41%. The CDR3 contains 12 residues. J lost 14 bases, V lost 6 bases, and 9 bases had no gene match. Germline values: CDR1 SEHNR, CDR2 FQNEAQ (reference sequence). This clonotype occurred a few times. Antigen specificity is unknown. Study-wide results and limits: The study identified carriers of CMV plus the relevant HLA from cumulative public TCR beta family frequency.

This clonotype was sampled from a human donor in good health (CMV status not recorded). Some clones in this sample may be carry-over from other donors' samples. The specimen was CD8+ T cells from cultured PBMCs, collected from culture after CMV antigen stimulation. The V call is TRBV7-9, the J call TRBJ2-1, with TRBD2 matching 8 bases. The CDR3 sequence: CASRRGSGVKFF. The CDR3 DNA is TGTGCCAGCAGACGGGGTAGCGGGGTGAAGTTCTTC. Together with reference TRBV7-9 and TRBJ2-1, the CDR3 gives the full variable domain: DTGVSQNPRHKITKRGQNVTFRCDPISEHNRLYWYRQTLGQGPEFLTYFQNEAQLEKSRLLSDRFSAERPKGSFSTLEIQRTEQGDSAMYLCASRRGSGVKFFGPGTRLTVL.